This passage covers 5 T cell receptor beta chains from one sample sequenced in a study of blood T cell repertoires in COVID-19. Repertoires were generated with immunoSEQ multiplex PCR, while TCRdb's copy carries only in-frame clones and drops some. The top ten hold under 6% of the sample, which has 150,000 to 200,000 clones, roughly nine tenths seen once. Sequencing was done on a sample of peripheral blood. The origin of the receptors is a human donor in a cohort sampled during active COVID-19.

The chain employs TRBV28 and TRBJ2-7; weak D call: TRBD2 (6 bases). The germline gives CDR1 MDHEN, CDR2 SYDVKM. V was pared by 6 bases and J by 0 bases, with 27 bases between. This CDR3 contains 19 residues. CDR3 region: CASSRRNRRAPIPSYEQYF. In DNA, the CDR3 is TGTGCCAGCAGCCGTAGAAATCGGAGGGCTCCGATCCCCTCCTACGAGCAGTACTTC.

This rearrangement joins TRBV6-5 to TRBJ1-1; D uncertain. The CDR3 loop spans 12 amino acids. Germline lookup yields CDR1 MNHEY and CDR2 SVGAGI. Trimming removed 8 bases from V and 6 bases from J, with 13 bases in between. The CDR3: CASGLARSEAFF. The DNA of the CDR3 is TGTGCCAGCGGTTTGGCCCGCTCTGAAGCTTTCTTT.

J is TRBJ2-3 and V is TRBV28; D uncertain. Trimming cost V 7 bases and J 2 bases, with 10 bases left between them. CDR3 length: 13 amino acids. The V gene's germline CDR1 is MDHEN and CDR2 SYDVKM. The CDR3 DNA reads TGTGCCAGCAATAAGGAGACCACAGATACGCAGTATTTT. Translation: CASNKETTDTQYF.

V and J are TRBV5-8 and TRBJ2-2, with 10 positions matching TRBD1. Germline CDR1 and CDR2: SGHTS and YDEGEE. The junction had 5 bases not matched to a gene; V was cut back by 1 base and J by 5 bases. The CDR3 runs 16 residues. The CDR3 loop is CASSLYGTGVTGELFF. Written as DNA, the CDR3 is TGTGCCAGCAGCTTGTATGGGACAGGGGTTACCGGGGAGCTGTTTTTT. Variable domain in full (rest from reference TRBV5-8 and TRBJ2-2): EAGVTQSPTHLIKTRGQQATLRCSPISGHTSVYWYQQALGLGLQFLLWYDEGEERNRGNFPPRFSGRQFPNYSSELNVNALELEDSALYLCASSLYGTGVTGELFFGEGSRLTVL.

V gene TRBV5-6 combines with J gene TRBJ2-6; TRBD1 matches at 7 bases. Trimming at V came to 4 bases and at J to 0 bases, leaving 4 bases not matched to a gene. This CDR3 spans 16 amino acids. Germline V gene lookup returns CDR1 SGHDT and CDR2 YYEEEE. The DNA of the CDR3 is TGTGCCAGCAGCCCAGAGGGGGCCTCTGGGGCCAACGTCCTGACTTTC. This gives the protein CASSPEGASGANVLTF.